This entry features one TCR beta chain sequence. The CDR3 totals 13 residues. Trimming took off 5 bases at V and 7 bases at J, with 12 bases between the two ends. Germline loops: CDR1 SGHVS, CDR2 FNYEAQ. These data come from a study of cytomegalovirus exposure and HLA in healthy donors. Overall study: In a later analysis, it was reported that the roughly 130 validation repertoires had been produced on the same platform as the 670 or so repertoires belonging to the first cohort.

Clones were sequenced by immunoSEQ multiplex PCR, and TCRdb holds only the in-frame ones, with some missing. The data contain some 100,000 clones, about 88% of them singletons. The chain combines TRBV7-6 with TRBJ2-1; the D gene is possibly TRBD2 (5 bases). The sequenced material came from PBMCs. The receptor was isolated from a young woman in good health and CMV-seronegative. The CDR3: CASSLDLLNEQFF. The CDR3 coding sequence is TGTGCCAGCAGCCTGGACTTGTTGAATGAGCAGTTCTTC.